This TCR beta chain originates from a study of blood T cell repertoires in COVID-19. Measured with immunoSEQ multiplex PCR; TCRdb has only the in-frame clones, and not every one. The data hold some 200,000 clones, with 86% observed a single time. Germline CDR1 and CDR2: MGHRA and YSYEKL. V lost 1 base and J lost 6, with 17 bases in between. The CDR3 has 16 amino acids. This chain joins TRBV4-1 and TRBJ2-3, with D possibly matching TRBD2 (6 bases). This clonotype originated in a woman aged 60 to 75 with COVID-19, enrolled during active disease. The source material was peripheral blood. In nucleotides, the CDR3 is TGCGCCAGCAGCCAAGTAGGACGGGAGCCCAGGGATACGCAGTATTTT. It specifies CASSQVGREPRDTQYF.